This T cell receptor beta chain was profiled in a study of radiotherapy plus CTLA-4 blockade in lung cancer. Study summary: There were objective responses in around 18% of patients, and over 25% had disease control. Study findings and constraints: Interferon-beta and early blood T cell clone dynamics reportedly predicted response best. After radiotherapy and ipilimumab, tumor-derived clones expanded in peripheral blood.

Assay used: immunoSEQ multiplex PCR; TCRdb lists only in-frame clones, some missing. The sample consists of about 110,000 clones, roughly 84% of them appearing once. As to this clone: Its antigen is still unknown.

The clonotype originates from a human donor with non-small cell lung cancer that progressed on radiotherapy plus ipilimumab. Some clones in this sample may be carry-over from other donors' samples. The input for sequencing was peripheral blood, taken from a patient treated with radiotherapy plus ipilimumab.

CDR3 amino acids: CAISEPPGNTEAFF. CDR3 DNA sequence: TGTGCCATCAGTGAGCCGCCGGGGAACACTGAAGCTTTCTTT. This rearrangement joins TRBV10-3 to TRBJ1-1; D is uncertain. V was shortened by 2 bases and J by 1 base, with 8 bases between the two germline ends. The CDR3 has 14 amino acids. Germline CDR1 reads ENHRY; CDR2 reads SYGVKD.